This T cell receptor beta chain derives from a study of brain T cells in children with intractable seizures (dated by TCRdb to about 2021). Looking at the study overall: Resected brain tissue from 53 pediatric epilepsy surgery cases was initially screened for immune gene transcripts with a NanoString immunology panel. Among the roughly 12 selected surgery cases, pre-surgery blood was additionally sequenced for eight, leaving four cases with brain tissue only. Overall results and qualifications from the work: The patients' HCMV serostatus was not known, and viral specificity was inferred solely from CDR3 sequence similarity. Top 50 brain clonotypes included public and private clones; each case's most abundant public CDR3 closely resembled known HCMV, EBV or influenza A epitope-specific CDR3s. Because sequencing depth differed between pre- and post-surgery blood, the absence of clones from the pre-surgery sample may reflect undersampling.

Reading the germline V gene gives CDR1 ENHRY and CDR2 SYGVKD. The CDR3 runs 13 amino acids, cysteine and phenylalanine included. The DNA shown is the 39-base CDR3, in frame from base 1. At the junction V is shortened by 3 bases and J by 5 bases, with 10 bases in between. The label giving this sample's time point can be read as: resected brain tissue, or blood drawn just prior to surgery. The surgery cases with the highest brain T cell transcript signatures were chosen for TCR beta chain sequencing of brain tissue, and also of blood when blood was available. Prior to surgery, the patients had been treated with at least one anti-epileptic drug. TCR-sequenced patients were children with drug-resistant epilepsy due to tuberous sclerosis complex, focal cortical dysplasia, Rasmussen encephalitis or hemimegalencephaly. The brain samples were frozen blocks of fresh, involved tissue resected during epilepsy surgery. The Monarch genomic DNA purification kit was used to extract bulk genomic DNA from unsorted brain tissue and whole blood.

TCR beta chain sequences were generated from genomic DNA using the immunoSEQ assay. For the original study's pipeline: CDR3 sequences not starting with the conserved framework cysteine at position 104 were manually removed. To get clonality, the normalized Shannon's Diversity Index was subtracted from one, giving values from 0 (maximal diversity) to 1 (oligoclonal). To check whether a given CDR3 had different frequencies in two samples, for example brain versus blood, chi-squared comparison-of-proportions tests were used. Public clonotypes were found by searching immuneACCESS, and the VDJdb browser was used to assess similarity to known antiviral clonotypes. The table comes from immuneACCESS by way of TCRdb, which keeps in-frame sequences with V and J called. Part of the clones is missing from these tables; in studies checked, under half for an unresolved V gene and the rest for unknown reasons. V and J calls and clone size come straight from that table; D and trimming were deduced from the DNA. The sample yields about 5,200 clones; about 90% were counted once. The ten largest clones take up 1.5% to 2% of the sample.

On this clone: The clone's antigen remains unknown. No qualities accompany the bases; no much larger clone lies one base away.

The V gene is TRBV10-3 and the J gene is TRBJ2-5; TRBD2 might be the D gene, on 6 matching bases. The TCR originated in a boy in the first two years of life with focal cortical dysplasia and intractable seizures. The sequencing used resected brain tissue, collected at surgery. CDR3 region: CAISDREWETQYF. The bases read TGTGCCATCAGTGATCGGGAGTGGGAGACCCAGTACTTC.